The T cell receptor (beta chain) described here comes from a study of early T cells in non-severe SARS-CoV-2 infection. Whole-study context: Bulk RNA from unsorted whole blood was sequenced; chains were unpaired.

Individual cDNA molecules were tagged with unique molecular identifiers. MiXCR, applied by TCRdb to the 5' RACE reads, yields one record per CDR3 protein. Of 20,000 to 30,000 distinct CDR3 sequences in the sample, 4.5% to 7% are singletons; the top ten hold roughly 2.5%. The CDR3 runs 13 residues. CDR1 and CDR2 (germline): SQVTM, ANQGSEA. Trimming shortened V by 6 bases and J by 1 base, and 10 bases separated the two germline ends. The study, taken as a whole, reports: Anti-spike CD8 responses were favored by VDJdb matching, which missed private and CD4 specificities.

This clonotype was seen many times. Its antigen is unidentified. This chain uses TRBV29-1 with TRBJ1-3, with D maybe TRBD1 (5 bases). Sequenced: whole blood. This TCR was recovered from an adult who was a healthcare worker with PCR-confirmed SARS-CoV-2 infection or an uninfected control (not recorded which). CDR3 DNA sequence: TGCAGCGTGGATTCAGGGTCTGGAAACACCATATATTTT. It yields the protein CSVDSGSGNTIYF.